Below are 21 T cell receptor beta chains sequenced from a single sample in a study of naive and memory T cell subsets. Both TRBC1 and TRBC2 were covered by a beta constant-region primer of two equimolar oligonucleotides. TCRdb fed the UMI-ligation and nested PCR reads into MiXCR, producing one record per CDR3 protein. Altogether tens of thousands of distinct CDR3 sequences are present, around 14% being singletons, with the ten largest covering 0.7% to 0.95%. The sample taken for sequencing was central memory CD4+ T cells from blood. The receptors derive from a human donor in good health.

The chain couples TRBV7-9 to TRBJ2-5; 7 bases align to TRBD2. V shed 5 bases, J shed 0 bases, and the junction held 12 bases outside the gene matches. From germline, CDR1 is SEHNR and CDR2 FQNEAQ (reference sequence). The CDR3 runs 17 residues. CDR3 amino acids: CASSAQRGAGDQETQYF. Here the CDR3 DNA reads TGTGCCAGCAGCGCGCAGCGCGGGGCGGGAGACCAAGAGACCCAGTACTTC.

This clonotype was picked up a small number of times. The V and J genes are TRBV14 and TRBJ2-5; D gene unclear. CDR1 and CDR2 from the germline V gene are SGHDN and FVKESK. CDR3 length: 14 residues. Between the trimmed V and J ends, which lost 5 bases and 6 bases, there was a span of 16 bases. The CDR3 sequence is CASSDISGTKTQYF. CDR3 nucleotides: TGTGCCAGCAGCGATATTAGTGGAACGAAGACCCAGTACTTC.

V gene TRBV5-1 combines with J gene TRBJ2-1; no firm D call. The germline V gene encodes CDR1 SGHRS and CDR2 YFSETQ. The CDR3 runs to 15 residues. Trimming left V 1 base short and J 3 bases short, with 11 bases between. The CDR3 sequence: CASSLFDPIYNEQFF. The DNA of the CDR3 is TGCGCCAGCAGCTTGTTTGATCCCATCTACAATGAGCAGTTCTTC. Full variable domain (rest looked up from reference TRBV5-1 and TRBJ2-1): KAGVTQTPRYLIKTRGQQVTLSCSPISGHRSVSWYQQTPGQGLQFLFEYFSETQRNKGNFPGRFSGRQFSNSRSEMNVSTLELGDSALYLCASSLFDPIYNEQFFGPGTRLTVL.

This clonotype was recorded at least ten times. The V call is TRBV20-1, the J call TRBJ2-3; D gene ambiguous. Germline V lookup: CDR1 DFQATT, CDR2 SNEGSKA (reference sequence). With 3 bases removed from V and 2 bases from J, the gap between germline ends came to 9 bases. The CDR3 spans 13 residues. CDR3 sequence (DNA): TGCAGTGCTAGGGATTGGATCACAGATACGCAGTATTTT. It codes for CSARDWITDTQYF.

The rearrangement links TRBV10-3 to TRBJ2-1; 8 bases align to TRBD1. This CDR3 region has 15 residues. The J segment lost 8 bases and the V segment lost 5 bases, leaving 11 bases of the junction unmatched. Germline V gene sequence: CDR1 ENHRY, CDR2 SYGVKD. The CDR3 bases are TGTGCCATCAGTCGATTTGGACAGGGTCAGGATGAGCAGTTCTTC. Residues: CAISRFGQGQDEQFF.

This clonotype has more than one count but fewer than ten. The chain uses TRBV30 and TRBJ1-1, with a weak D call TRBD1 (6 bases). Germline CDR1 is GTSNPN and CDR2 is SVGIG (reference sequence). The CDR3 consists of 13 residues. Trimming shortened V by 0 bases and J by 12 bases, and 17 bases separated the two germline ends. The CDR3 loop is CAWSVGSGRGSFF. CDR3 in DNA: TGTGCCTGGAGTGTAGGATCGGGCAGGGGATCTTTCTTT.

This clonotype was observed many times. The chain recombines TRBV6-2 or TRBV6-3 with TRBJ2-2; D gene unclear. V lost 6 bases and J lost 6, with 8 bases in between. The CDR3 has 12 amino acids. The germline V gene has CDR1 MNHEY and CDR2 SVGEGT. CDR3 in amino acids: CASSPPPGELFF. DNA of the CDR3: TGTGCCAGCAGCCCTCCTCCCGGGGAGCTGTTTTTT.

The chain employs TRBV2 and TRBJ1-5; D possibly corresponds to TRBD1 (6 bases). The V gene's germline CDR1 is SNHLY and CDR2 FYNNEI. V dropped 2 bases and J dropped 6 bases, with 14 bases sitting between them. CDR3 length equals 15 residues. CDR3 region: CASSESWGAFQPQHF. Written as DNA, the CDR3 is TGTGCCAGCAGTGAATCGTGGGGGGCATTTCAGCCCCAGCATTTT.

With respect to this clonotype: Possible read error: a much larger clone is one base away. The chain carries TRBV3-1 and TRBJ2-3, with a tentative D call TRBD1 (5 bases). From germline, CDR1 is LGHDT and CDR2 YNNKEL (reference sequence). V lost 0 bases to trimming and J lost 4 bases, with 8 bases between them. The CDR3 has 14 residues. In DNA form, the CDR3 reads TGTGCCAGCAGCCAAGAGGGGCGCGCAGATACGCAGTATTTT. Translated, it gives CASSQEGRADTQYF.

The sample holds a few counts of this clonotype. The genes are TRBV6-5 and TRBJ2-7; TRBD2 agrees at 14 bases. Germline CDR1 reads MNHEY; CDR2 reads SVGAGI. CDR3 size: 17 residues. After removal of 1 base from V and 7 bases from J, the junction contained 9 bases not matched to a gene. CDR3 sequence: CASSYFPGTSGSKEQYF. The CDR3 DNA sequence: TGTGCCAGCAGTTACTTCCCTGGGACTAGCGGGAGCAAGGAGCAGTACTTC.

The chain is built from TRBV20-1 and TRBJ2-7; 8 bases map to TRBD2. The germline V gene encodes CDR1 DFQATT and CDR2 SNEGSKA (reference sequence). V lost 8 bases and J lost 2; bases outside the gene matches: 5. This CDR3 is 12 amino acids long. The CDR3 bases are TGCAGTCCAACTAGCGGCCCCTACGAGCAGTACTTC. It is translated as CSPTSGPYEQYF.

This clonotype showed up many times. The chain carries TRBV29-1 and TRBJ2-3, with D maybe TRBD2 (6 bases). The CDR3 is 13 residues long. V gave up 6 bases and J gave up 3 bases, with 13 bases separating them. In germline, CDR1 is SQVTM, CDR2 ANQGSEA. CDR3 bases: TGCAGCGTCGGTCCGGCGGGGACAGATACGCAGTATTTT. Encoded protein: CSVGPAGTDTQYF.

The chain is built from TRBV7-2 and TRBJ1-4; 8 bases fit TRBD1. J was trimmed by 6 bases and V by 3 bases; bases with no gene match: 3. The CDR3 runs 14 residues. Germline V gene data show CDR1 as SGHTA and CDR2 as FQGNSA. In nucleotides, the CDR3 is TGTGCCAGCAGCTTGGACAGGGTTGATGAAAAACTGTTTTTT. Protein: CASSLDRVDEKLFF. Combining the CDR3 with reference TRBV7-2 and TRBJ1-4 gives the whole variable domain GAGVSQSPSNKVTEKGKDVELRCDPISGHTALYWYRQSLGQGLEFLIYFQGNSAPDKSGLPSDRFSAERTGGSVSTLTIQRTQQEDSAVYLCASSLDRVDEKLFFGSGTQLSVL.

The count of this clonotype is one. The rearrangement joins TRBV30 to TRBJ2-7, with D maybe TRBD1 (6 bases). Germline loops: CDR1 GTSNPN, CDR2 SVGIG (reference sequence). The CDR3 is 14 residues long. V lost 0 bases and J lost 6, with 15 bases in between. CDR3 DNA sequence: TGTGCCTGGAGTGTTAAACAGGGACGGGGCGAGCAGTACTTC. This gives the protein CAWSVKQGRGEQYF.

Of note for this clonotype: A much larger clone differs by one base, so this may be a read error. The rearrangement uses TRBV14 and TRBJ2-7; 9 nucleotides align to TRBD2. Germline trimming cut 0 bases from V and 6 bases from J; bases unmatched to any gene: 15. The CDR3 is 18 residues long. CDR1 and CDR2 (germline): SGHDN, FVKESK. CDR3 nucleotides: TGTGCCAGCAGCCAAGATTGGCGGGTAGCGGGAGAAGGAGGCGAGCAGTACTTC. Amino acids: CASSQDWRVAGEGGEQYF.

In this sample, this clonotype turned up a few times. The CDR3 nucleotides read TGTGCCAGCTCATGGCAGGGGGTCAATCAGCCCCAGCATTTT. It yields the protein CASSWQGVNQPQHF. V and J are TRBV18 and TRBJ1-5, with TRBD1 matching 7 bases. Germline V gives CDR1 KGHSH, CDR2 LQKENI. Trimming at V came to 5 bases and at J to 3 bases, leaving 4 bases not matched to a gene. The CDR3 totals 14 residues.

This sequence joins TRBV9 and TRBJ2-1; 7 bases match TRBD2. The CDR3 runs to 15 residues. V dropped 1 base and J dropped 6; count of bases not matched to a gene: 7. Germline values: CDR1 SGDLS, CDR2 YYNGEE. Here the CDR3 reads CASSVRAGTGNEQFF. Written as DNA, the CDR3 is TGTGCCAGCAGCGTAAGAGCGGGGACTGGCAATGAGCAGTTCTTC.

This clonotype came up a few times. The V call is TRBV19, the J call TRBJ1-2; possible D gene TRBD1, 6 bases. This CDR3 is 16 amino acids long. The germline V and J ends were trimmed by 3 bases and 3 bases, with 17 bases remaining between them. Per the germline V gene, CDR1 is LNHDA and CDR2 is SQIVND (reference sequence). This CDR3 is CASSIGTGGADYGYTF. The CDR3 region has the DNA TGTGCCAGTAGTATCGGTACGGGGGGCGCGGACTATGGCTACACCTTC.

The chain recombines TRBV6-2 or TRBV6-3 with TRBJ2-1, with D uncertain. Germline CDR1 is MNHEY and CDR2 is SVGEGT. The CDR3 runs to 11 residues. Trimming stripped 6 bases from V and 10 bases from J, with 10 bases between. The CDR3 DNA reads TGTGCCAGCAGCCGGCTTGGAGAGCAGTTCTTC. Amino acid sequence: CASSRLGEQFF.

This clonotype turned up a few times. This chain links TRBV28 with TRBJ2-1; 8 bases match TRBD2. Germline V gene lookup returns CDR1 MDHEN and CDR2 SYDVKM. The CDR3 loop spans 14 amino acids. The trim removed 6 bases at V and 4 bases at J, leaving 5 bases unmatched. CDR3 protein: CASSGLARYNEQFF. CDR3 nucleotides: TGTGCCAGCAGCGGACTAGCACGATACAATGAGCAGTTCTTC.

This clonotype was counted at least ten times. The V gene is TRBV10-3, the J gene TRBJ2-6; no reliable D call. CDR1 ENHRY and CDR2 SYGVKD come from the germline V gene. The CDR3 has 15 amino acids. V lost 3 bases and J 1 base, leaving 7 bases between the germline ends. As DNA, the CDR3 is TGTGCCATCAGTGATAGTGAGTCTGGGGCCAACGTCCTGACTTTC. Translated, it gives CAISDSESGANVLTF.